The rows below give T cell receptor beta chains drawn from one sample of a study of control samples from healthy donors and cancer patients. Clones were sequenced by immunoSEQ multiplex PCR, and TCRdb holds only the in-frame ones, with some missing. The top ten clones hold roughly 1.4% of a sample with tens of thousands of clones, roughly nine tenths of them seen once. Sequenced input: PBMCs. The receptor source for this set is a man between 35 and 55 years old with colorectal cancer. The CDR3 runs from the conserved cysteine through the conserved F or W. Each record gives: clone size, V gene, D gene, J gene, CDR3 protein, CDR3 DNA. The D gene is left open where the match is weak. Part of the rows lack a size; the others show once, few, many or a class for expanded clones.

>-|TRBV3-1/TRBV3-2|-|TRBJ2-5
CASSQPIADVQETQYF
TGTGCCAGCAGCCAACCGATCGCAGACGTGCAAGAGACCCAGTACTTC
>-|TRBV11-2|-|TRBJ1-4
CATQGRREKLFF
TGTGCCACCCAGGGACGTAGGGAAAAACTGTTTTTT
>-|TRBV7-9|TRBD2|TRBJ2-3
CASSLGVAGGGTDTQYF
TGTGCCAGCAGCTTAGGGGTAGCGGGAGGAGGCACAGATACGCAGTATTTT
>-|TRBV6-1|TRBD1|TRBJ2-7
CASSDRDRNSYEQYF
TGTGCCAGCAGTGACCGGGACAGGAACTCCTACGAGCAGTACTTC
>-|TRBV11-2|TRBD1|TRBJ1-3
CASSFTGDLGNTIYF
TGTGCCAGCAGCTTTACAGGGGATCTCGGAAACACCATATATTTT
>-|TRBV11-3|-|TRBJ2-7
CASSSTGNSEQYF
TGTGCCAGCAGCTCTACAGGGAATAGCGAGCAGTACTTC
>once|TRBV4-1|-|TRBJ1-2
CASSQDIARAFAF
TGCGCCAGCAGCCAAGATATAGCCAGAGCTTTCGCCTTC
>-|TRBV6-2/TRBV6-3|TRBD1|TRBJ2-3
CASSYTRTGKTDTQYF
TGTGCCAGCAGTTACACGAGGACAGGGAAGACAGATACGCAGTATTTT
>-|TRBV9|TRBD2|TRBJ2-3
CASRPGAGGPDTQYF
TGTGCCAGCAGACCTGGGGCGGGAGGACCGGATACGCAGTATTTT
>-|TRBV5-1|TRBD2|TRBJ2-3
CASTLAGSTDTQYF
TGCGCCAGCACCTTAGCGGGGAGCACAGATACGCAGTATTTT
>once|TRBV5-1|TRBD1|TRBJ1-1
CASSPDRGTEAFF
TGCGCCAGCAGCCCCGACAGGGGAACTGAAGCTTTCTTT
>-|TRBV24-1|-|TRBJ2-6
CATSDSRGTGANVLTF
TGTGCCACCAGTGACTCCAGGGGAACTGGGGCCAACGTCCTGACTTTC
>-|TRBV6-2/TRBV6-3|-|TRBJ2-7
CASSPVGQSAYEQYF
TGTGCCAGCAGCCCTGTCGGGCAGAGCGCGTACGAGCAGTACTTC
>-|TRBV30|TRBD2|TRBJ2-1
CAWSVMGGSGYNEQFF
TGTGCCTGGAGTGTAATGGGCGGGAGTGGCTACAATGAGCAGTTCTTC
>-|TRBV19|TRBD1|TRBJ1-2
CASAGTGDGYGYTF
TGTGCCAGCGCCGGGACAGGGGATGGCTATGGCTACACCTTC